These T cell receptor beta chains were read from a single sample in a study of OX40 agonist ivuxolimab in advanced cancers. This table comes from immunoSEQ multiplex PCR, and its TCRdb copy is limited to in-frame clones, with some not included. The sample shows under 100,000 clones, 75% to 90% of them seen only once. The sequencing here drew on CD4+ or CD8+ T cells sorted from blood, taken in a trial of the OX40 agonist ivuxolimab. These receptors originate from an adult with an advanced solid tumor such as melanoma, head and neck, liver or kidney cancer. CDR3s include the opening cysteine and the closing phenylalanine or tryptophan. A D gene is named only where the DNA matches it firmly.

d_gene,j_gene,v_gene,CDR3aa,CDR3nt
-,TRBJ1-1,TRBV6-5,CASSPTPDWGTEAFF,TGTGCCAGCAGTCCCACTCCCGACTGGGGCACTGAAGCTTTCTTT
-,TRBJ1-5,TRBV7-8,CASSLAPSGAGQPQHF,TGTGCCAGCAGCTTAGCGCCCTCAGGGGCAGGTCAGCCCCAGCATTTT
-,TRBJ2-7,TRBV5-8,CASSLTGTSLPYEQYF,TGTGCCAGCAGCTTGACCGGGACCTCCCTTCCCTACGAGCAGTACTTC
-,TRBJ2-5,TRBV5-1,CASSLAVGGEETQYF,TGCGCCAGCAGCTTGGCCGTGGGAGGCGAAGAGACCCAGTACTTC
-,TRBJ1-1,TRBV27,CASSSGGTYINAPEAFF,TGTGCCAGCAGTTCAGGCGGGACGTACATCAACGCCCCTGAAGCTTTCTTT
TRBD1,TRBJ1-1,TRBV30,CAGTGNTEAFF,TGTGCCGGGACAGGGAACACTGAAGCTTTCTTT
TRBD1,TRBJ1-6,TRBV5-6,CASSFTTGGNSPLHF,TGTGCCAGCAGCTTTACTACAGGGGGAAATTCACCCCTCCACTTT
-,TRBJ1-1,TRBV4-2,CASSQDPWGSGTEAFF,TGTGCCAGCAGCCAAGATCCCTGGGGGAGTGGAACTGAAGCTTTCTTT
TRBD1,TRBJ2-2,TRBV30,CAWSRGTGNTGELFF,TGTGCCTGGAGCCGCGGGACAGGGAACACCGGGGAGCTGTTTTTT
-,TRBJ1-1,TRBV30,CAWSVGGEAFF,TGTGCCTGGAGTGTAGGGGGGGAAGCTTTCTTT
-,TRBJ2-5,TRBV9,CASTPSLGFQETQYF,TGTGCCAGCACCCCTAGTCTGGGATTTCAAGAGACCCAGTACTTC